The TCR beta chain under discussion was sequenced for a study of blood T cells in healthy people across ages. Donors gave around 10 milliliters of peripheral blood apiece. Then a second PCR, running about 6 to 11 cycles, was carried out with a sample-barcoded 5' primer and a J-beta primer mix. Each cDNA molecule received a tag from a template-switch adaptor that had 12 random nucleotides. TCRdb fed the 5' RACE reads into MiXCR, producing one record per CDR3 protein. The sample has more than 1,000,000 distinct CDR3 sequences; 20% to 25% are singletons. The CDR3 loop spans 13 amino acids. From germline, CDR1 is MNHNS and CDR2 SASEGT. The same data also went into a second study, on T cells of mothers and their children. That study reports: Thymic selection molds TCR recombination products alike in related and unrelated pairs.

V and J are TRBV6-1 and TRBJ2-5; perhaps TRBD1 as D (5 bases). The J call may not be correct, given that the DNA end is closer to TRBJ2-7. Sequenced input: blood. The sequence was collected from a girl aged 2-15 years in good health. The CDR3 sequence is CASSRTFSYEQYF. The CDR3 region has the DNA TGTGCCAGCTCAAGGACATTCTCCTACGAGCAGTACTTC.